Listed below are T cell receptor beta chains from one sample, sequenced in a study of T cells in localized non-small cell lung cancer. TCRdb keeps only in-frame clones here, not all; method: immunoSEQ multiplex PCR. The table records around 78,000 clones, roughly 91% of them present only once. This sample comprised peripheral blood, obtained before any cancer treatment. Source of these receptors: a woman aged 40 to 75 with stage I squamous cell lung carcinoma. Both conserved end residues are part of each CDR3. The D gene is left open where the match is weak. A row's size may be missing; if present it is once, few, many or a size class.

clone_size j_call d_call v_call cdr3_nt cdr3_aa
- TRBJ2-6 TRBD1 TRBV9 TGTGCCAGCAGCCCAACCCGGGACAGCCTCTCTGGGGCCAACGTCCTGACTTTC CASSPTRDSLSGANVLTF
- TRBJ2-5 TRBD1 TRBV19 TGTGCCAGTAGCACCAGGGGGCTCGAAGAGACCCAGTACTTC CASSTRGLEETQYF
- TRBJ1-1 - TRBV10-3 TGTGCCATCGGAGAAGGGGACACTGAAGCTTTCTTT CAIGEGDTEAFF
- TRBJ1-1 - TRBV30 TGTGCCTGGGGTCCCCGTAGAGGCGCTTTCTTT CAWGPRRGAFF
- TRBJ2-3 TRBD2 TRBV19 TGTGCCAGTAGGACTAGCGGGGCTAACACAGATACGCAGTATTTT CASRTSGANTDTQYF
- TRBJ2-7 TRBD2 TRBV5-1 TGCGCCAGCACGCATGGCGGGGGGGCTGGCGAGCAGTACTTC CASTHGGGAGEQYF
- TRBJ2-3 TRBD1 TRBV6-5 TGTGCCAGCCGGGACAGTTTAACAGATACGCAGTATTTT CASRDSLTDTQYF
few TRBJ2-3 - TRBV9 TGTGCCAGCAGCGTAGGTCGGCAGCTTACAGATACGCAGTATTTT CASSVGRQLTDTQYF
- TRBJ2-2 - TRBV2 TGTGCCAGCAAGGTCAGGGCGAACACCGGGGAGCTGTTTTTT CASKVRANTGELFF
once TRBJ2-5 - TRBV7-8 TGTGCCAGCAGCTTAGGGGGTAGACAAGAGACCCAGTACTTC CASSLGGRQETQYF
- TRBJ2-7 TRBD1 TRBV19 TGTGCCAGTAGTATCCGCTTCGGTAACAGGGGCTCCTACGAGCAGTACTTC CASSIRFGNRGSYEQYF
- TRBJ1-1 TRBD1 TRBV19 TGTGCCACGCGCCTACAGGGGGCGGTTGCTGAAGCTTTCTTT CATRLQGAVAEAFF
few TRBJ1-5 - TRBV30 TGTGCCTGGAGTGTTCCGGACGGTAGCAATCAGCCCCAGCATTTT CAWSVPDGSNQPQHF
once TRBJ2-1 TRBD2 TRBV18 TGTGCCAGCTCCTCCCGCACTAGCGGGGGGGCCGCATGGGCTACGGTCTACAATGAGCAGTTCTTC CASSSRTSGGAAWATVYNEQFF
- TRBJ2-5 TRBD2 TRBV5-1 TGCGCCAGCAGCTATGGCGGGGGGACTCAAGAGACCCAGTACTTC CASSYGGGTQETQYF